Following are 11 T cell receptor beta chains from one sample sequenced in a study of blood T cell repertoires in COVID-19. Assay used: immunoSEQ multiplex PCR; TCRdb lists only in-frame clones, some missing. The sample has 250,000 to 350,000 clones; roughly 86% are singletons. The specimen sequenced was peripheral blood. These receptors came from a woman aged 45 to 65 with acute or convalescent COVID-19.

The genes are TRBV9 and TRBJ2-1; 8 bases are a match to TRBD2. The CDR3 is made up of 15 amino acids. The germline V gene encodes CDR1 SGDLS and CDR2 YYNGEE. V trimming: 3 bases; J trimming: 4 bases; junction bases outside the gene matches: 6. CDR3 nucleotide sequence: TGTGCCAGCAGCGCGGGGGCTAGCGGGTACAATGAGCAGTTCTTC. Residues: CASSAGASGYNEQFF. Together with reference TRBV9 and TRBJ2-1, the CDR3 gives the full variable domain: DSGVTQTPKHLITATGQRVTLRCSPRSGDLSVYWYQQSLDQGLQFLIQYYNGEERAKGNILERFSAQQFPDLHSELNLSSLELGDSALYFCASSAGASGYNEQFFGPGTRLTVL.

The chain recombines TRBV5-1 with TRBJ2-2, with 7 bases identical to TRBD1. The CDR3 contains 16 residues. Trimming removed 0 bases from V and 6 bases from J; junction bases left unmatched: 8. CDR1 and CDR2 (germline): SGHRS, YFSETQ. The CDR3 loop reads CASSLAVDRAAGELFF. In nucleotides, the CDR3 is TGCGCCAGCAGCTTGGCGGTCGACAGGGCGGCCGGGGAGCTGTTTTTT. Filled out from reference TRBV5-1 and TRBJ2-2, the complete variable domain reads KAGVTQTPRYLIKTRGQQVTLSCSPISGHRSVSWYQQTPGQGLQFLFEYFSETQRNKGNFPGRFSGRQFSNSRSEMNVSTLELGDSALYLCASSLAVDRAAGELFFGEGSRLTVL.

This clone has more than one count but fewer than ten. V is TRBV6-5 and J is TRBJ1-6, with D unclear. The CDR3 spans 15 residues. CDR1 and CDR2 from the germline V gene are MNHEY and SVGAGI. The V end was cut by 2 bases, the J end by 4 bases, with 9 bases between. CDR3 sequence: CASSYLSGYNSPLHF. The CDR3 nucleotides read TGTGCCAGCAGTTACCTGTCGGGGTATAATTCACCCCTCCACTTT.

This chain links TRBV18 with TRBJ2-2; 8 bases are a match to TRBD1. Per the germline V gene, CDR1 is KGHSH and CDR2 is LQKENI. The CDR3 consists of 17 residues. V trimming: 5 bases; J trimming: 4 bases; junction bases outside the gene matches: 12. The CDR3 is CASSLALDRGITGELFF. For the CDR3, the DNA is TGTGCCAGCTCATTGGCCCTCGACAGGGGCATCACCGGGGAGCTGTTTTTT.

The chain has TRBV7-2 and TRBJ2-1; possible D gene TRBD2, 6 bases. This CDR3 has 16 amino acids. The germline gives CDR1 SGHTA, CDR2 FQGNSA. V was trimmed by 0 bases and J by 7 bases, leaving 16 bases between them. CDR3 in DNA: TGTGCCAGCAGCTTAGCAGGGACTGCGGCAACGAATGAGCAGTTCTTC. As protein: CASSLAGTAATNEQFF.

Comment on this clone: Sequence at one end of the junction differs from germline and may be a read error. This chain uses TRBV6-5 with TRBJ1-3; possibly TRBD1 for D (5 bases). The CDR3 runs 15 residues. Germline V gene data show CDR1 as MNHEY and CDR2 as SVGAGI. CDR3 coding DNA: TGTGCCAGCAGTTACTCGCCCAGGGCGGGAAGCACCATATATTTT. As protein: CASSYSPRAGSTIYF.

The V gene is TRBV24-1, the J gene TRBJ2-2; a possible D gene is TRBD2 (7 bases). Trimming stripped 9 bases from V and 4 bases from J, with 17 bases between. CDR3 length: 15 amino acids. The germline V gene encodes CDR1 KGHDR and CDR2 SFDVKD. The CDR3 DNA follows: TGTGCCACCGGGGGGGCGGCGGGTATCACCGGGGAGCTGTTTTTT. Translated, it gives CATGGAAGITGELFF.

This clone was recorded once. The rearrangement links TRBV18 to TRBJ1-4; 8 bases line up with TRBD1. Germline CDR1 and CDR2: KGHSH and LQKENI. The junction had 7 bases not matched to a gene; V was cut back by 0 bases and J by 7 bases. The CDR3 covers 16 residues. The CDR3 spells CASSPPGQAHGEKLFF. Written as DNA, the CDR3 is TGTGCCAGCTCACCACCGGGACAGGCCCACGGTGAAAAACTGTTTTTT.

The CDR3 DNA is TGTGCCAGCAGCGTAGACAGGGGAGAGAGCTCCTATAATTCACCCCTCCACTTT. Translating it yields CASSVDRGESSYNSPLHF. The rearrangement joins TRBV9 to TRBJ1-6; 7 bases map to TRBD1. The germline CDR1 and CDR2 sequences are SGDLS and YYNGEE. Losses at the gene ends were 0 bases for V and 0 bases for J; bases not matched to a gene: 6. The CDR3 runs 18 residues.

This clone is a singleton in its sample. V usage is TRBV28 and J usage is TRBJ2-3, with 8 positions matching TRBD1. This CDR3 has 16 residues. The V gene end was trimmed by 1 base and the J gene end by 5 bases; junction bases not matched to a gene: 8. Germline V lookup: CDR1 MDHEN, CDR2 SYDVKM. DNA for the CDR3: TGTGCCAGCAGTTTATACCTGGCAGGGGGCTTAGATACGCAGTATTTT. The encoded protein is CASSLYLAGGLDTQYF.

The chain has TRBV12-3 or TRBV12-4 and TRBJ2-7, with D possibly being TRBD2 (6 bases). This CDR3 spans 12 amino acids. Trimming removed 5 bases from V and 7 bases from J, with 12 bases in between. CDR3 DNA sequence: TGTGCCAGCAGTCGTAGCGGCAGAGAGCAGTACTTC. Amino acid sequence: CASSRSGREQYF.